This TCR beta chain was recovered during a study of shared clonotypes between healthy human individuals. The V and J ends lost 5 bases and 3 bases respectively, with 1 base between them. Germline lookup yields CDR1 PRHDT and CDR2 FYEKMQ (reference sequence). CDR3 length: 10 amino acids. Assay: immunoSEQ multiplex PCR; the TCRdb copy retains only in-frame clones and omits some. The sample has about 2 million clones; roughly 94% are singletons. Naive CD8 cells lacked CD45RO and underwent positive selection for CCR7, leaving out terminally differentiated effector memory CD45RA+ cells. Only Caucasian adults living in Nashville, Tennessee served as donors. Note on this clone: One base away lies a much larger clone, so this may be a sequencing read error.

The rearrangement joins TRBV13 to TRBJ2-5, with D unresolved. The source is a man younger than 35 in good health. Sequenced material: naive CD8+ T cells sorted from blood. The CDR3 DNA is TGTGCCAGCAGCGAAGAGACCCAGTACTTC. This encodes CASSEETQYF.